This T cell receptor beta chain is drawn from a study of molecular identifiers for immune sequencing clone quantification. Overall study: RNA, taken in replicates from approximately 20,000 or 100,000 naive CD8 cells, was split five ways, with four sequenced.

Listed TCR primers and previously described methods were used for bulk TCR libraries. TCRdb independently ran MiXCR on the PCR reads; one entry per CDR3 protein. Here the sample spans 50,000 to 75,000 distinct CDR3 sequences, 15% to 20% being singletons. This clonotype appeared a few times. It was from about 19,000 to 1,100,000 sorted cells, with 10%, 30% or 50% RNA, that naive CD8 libraries came. A CD8+CD4-CCR7+CD45RA+ gate was used to sort naive CD8 T cells. V was clipped by 5 bases and J by 8 bases, with 10 bases between them. CDR1 is SEHNR and CDR2 is FQNEAQ in the germline V gene (reference sequence). The CDR3 has 12 amino acids.

The chain joins TRBV7-9 to TRBJ2-1; D is undetermined. The source of this sequence is a human donor in good health. Some libraries in this study had Jurkat cell RNA spiked in. The specimen sequenced was naive CD8+ T cells from blood, with Jurkat cell RNA spiked in. Stated subset: FACS-sorted CD8+CD4-CCR7+CD45RA+ naive T cells. CDR3 residues: CASSPLDDEQFF. In DNA, the CDR3 is TGTGCCAGCAGCCCTCTCGACGATGAGCAGTTCTTC.